This T cell receptor beta chain was found in a study of cytomegalovirus exposure and HLA in healthy donors. A remark on this clone: Its target is not known.

CDR3 length: 15 amino acids. Trimming cost V 7 bases and J 7 bases, with 22 bases left between them. Germline lookup yields CDR1 MNHNY and CDR2 SVGAGI (reference sequence). Points from the study as a whole: Roughly uniform depth of sequencing across donors was assumed in presence/absence analyses. Later work found most CMV-associated TCR beta chains apparently HLA-restricted. Among TCR beta chains of equal frequency, HLA-associated ones were more clonally expanded in a later analysis.

Primers for the PCR totalled 60 Vbeta and 13 Jbeta. Source study methods: It was a later analysis that counted about 80 million unique TCR beta chains, of which around 11 million were shared. Produced via immunoSEQ multiplex PCR; TCRdb's table is partial and in-frame only. That table gives V, J and clone size, and the DNA gave D and trimming. The sample holds about 120,000 clones; around two thirds are singletons and the top ten take nearly 8.5%. The sample comprised PBMCs. The sequence was collected from a woman in her forties in good health and CMV-seropositive. This sequence joins TRBV6-6 and TRBJ1-1; D is perhaps TRBD1 (6 bases). This chain's CDR3 is CASIKGGGTSVEAFF. DNA for the CDR3: TGTGCCAGCATCAAGGGAGGGGGGACTTCCGTTGAAGCTTTCTTT.